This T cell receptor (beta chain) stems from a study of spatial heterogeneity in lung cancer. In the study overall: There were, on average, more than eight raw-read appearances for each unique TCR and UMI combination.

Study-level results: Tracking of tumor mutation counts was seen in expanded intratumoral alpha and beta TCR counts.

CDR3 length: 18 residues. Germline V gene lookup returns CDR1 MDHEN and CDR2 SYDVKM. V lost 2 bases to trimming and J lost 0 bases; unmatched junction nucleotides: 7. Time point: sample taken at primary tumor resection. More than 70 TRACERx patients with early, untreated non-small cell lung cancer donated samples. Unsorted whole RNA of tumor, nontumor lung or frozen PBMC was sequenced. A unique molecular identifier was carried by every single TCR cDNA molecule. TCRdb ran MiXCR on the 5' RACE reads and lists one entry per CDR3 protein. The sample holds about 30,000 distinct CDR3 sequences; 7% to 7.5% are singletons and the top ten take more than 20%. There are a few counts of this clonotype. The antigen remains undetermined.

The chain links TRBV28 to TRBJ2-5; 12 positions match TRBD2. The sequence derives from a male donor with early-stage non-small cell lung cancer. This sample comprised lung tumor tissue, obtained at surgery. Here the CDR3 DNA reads TGTGCCAGCAGTTTAGTACTAGCGGGGGGCCCATACCAAGAGACCCAGTACTTC. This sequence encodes CASSLVLAGGPYQETQYF.